Below, 12 T cell receptor beta chains from the same sample are listed, as sequenced in a study of blood T cell repertoires in COVID-19. Measured with immunoSEQ multiplex PCR; TCRdb has only the in-frame clones, and not every one. This table has about 150,000 clones, around 83% appearing once. The sequencing sample was made of peripheral blood. The receptors come from a man under 40 with COVID-19, enrolled during active disease.

V is TRBV14 and J is TRBJ2-5, with TRBD1 matching 7 bases. Germline lookup yields CDR1 SGHDN and CDR2 FVKESK. Trimming took 4 bases from V and 8 from J; bases not matched to a gene: 10. There are 14 residues in the CDR3. CDR3 nucleotide sequence: TGTGCCAGCAGCCGCGACAGGGATTCTGTTACCCAGTACTTC. As protein: CASSRDRDSVTQYF.

The chain combines TRBV9 with TRBJ1-2, with 7 bases identical to TRBD1. V gave up 3 bases and J gave up 0 bases; unmatched junction bases: 5. Germline lookup yields CDR1 SGDLS and CDR2 YYNGEE. CDR3 length equals 15 residues. The CDR3 sequence is CASSEGQQANYGYTF. CDR3 in DNA: TGTGCCAGCAGCGAGGGACAGCAAGCTAACTATGGCTACACCTTC.

The V gene is TRBV10-2, the J gene TRBJ1-1; no clear D. Trimming took 10 bases from V and 1 from J, leaving 10 bases between them. Germline assignment: CDR1 WSHSY and CDR2 SAAADI. The CDR3 totals 12 residues. The CDR3 region has the DNA TGCGCCATAGAACTCCCGAACACTGAAGCTTTCTTT. It codes for CAIELPNTEAFF.

The chain is built from TRBV19 and TRBJ2-7; D is uncertain. The V end lost 6 bases, the J end lost 5 bases, and 14 bases lay between the germline ends. This CDR3 spans 13 amino acids. The germline gives CDR1 LNHDA, CDR2 SQIVND (reference sequence). CDR3 protein: CASRPAVAHEQYF. Written as DNA, the CDR3 is TGTGCCAGTAGACCCGCAGTGGCCCACGAGCAGTACTTC.

There are a few counts of this clone. The chain links TRBV11-2 to TRBJ2-7; 7 nucleotides agree with TRBD1. Trimming cost V 5 bases and J 5 bases; bases outside gene matches: 9. The CDR3 runs to 14 residues. Germline values: CDR1 SGHAT, CDR2 FQNNGV. In nucleotides, the CDR3 is TGTGCCAGCAGCCCCGCAGGGACAGACGACGAGCAGTACTTC. It encodes CASSPAGTDDEQYF.

The CDR3 protein is CASGLACSYEQYF. CDR3 DNA sequence: TGTGCCAGCGGACTAGCCTGCTCCTACGAGCAGTACTTC. The rearrangement uses TRBV11-2 and TRBJ2-7; 8 bases are a match to TRBD2. CDR1 and CDR2 from the germline V gene are SGHAT and FQNNGV. The CDR3 runs 13 residues. Trimming at V came to 8 bases and at J to 0 bases, leaving 3 bases not matched to a gene.

The chain recombines TRBV6-5 with TRBJ2-7; 8 bases line up with TRBD1. CDR3 length: 13 residues. The junction had 8 bases not matched to a gene; V was cut back by 6 bases and J by 7 bases. Germline values: CDR1 MNHEY, CDR2 SVGAGI. The chain's CDR3 is CASSPTGVGEQYF. CDR3 sequence (DNA): TGTGCCAGCAGCCCGACAGGGGTTGGGGAGCAGTACTTC.

There are a few counts of this clone. This chain uses TRBV4-3 with TRBJ2-2; D possibly corresponds to TRBD2 (6 bases). This CDR3 has 15 amino acids. Germline assignment: CDR1 LGHNA and CDR2 YSLEER. Trimming took 0 bases from V and 6 from J, leaving 11 bases between them. The CDR3 spells CASSQDGGGAGELFF. The CDR3 DNA reads as TGCGCCAGCAGCCAAGATGGGGGAGGCGCCGGGGAGCTGTTTTTT.

The chain has TRBV28 and TRBJ2-1; D may be TRBD2 (5 bases). The CDR3 runs 14 residues. Germline CDR1 MDHEN, CDR2 SYDVKM. Trimming took 8 bases from V and 0 from J, leaving 11 bases between them. CDR3 loop: CASRHEGSYNEQFF. For the CDR3, the DNA is TGTGCCAGCCGCCACGAGGGCTCCTACAATGAGCAGTTCTTC. Complete variable domain (other parts from reference TRBV28 and TRBJ2-1): DVKVTQSSRYLVKRTGEKVFLECVQDMDHENMFWYRQDPGLGLRLIYFSYDVKMKEKGDIPEGYSVSREKKERFSLILESASTNQTSMYLCASRHEGSYNEQFFGPGTRLTVL.

V is TRBV6-5 and J is TRBJ2-3; the D is unclear. The germline CDR1 and CDR2 sequences are MNHEY and SVGAGI. There are 16 residues in the CDR3. Trimming removed 2 bases from V and 1 base from J, with 13 bases in between. The CDR3 DNA reads as TGTGCCAGCAGTTACCTTCCCGGAGCTCGCACAGATACGCAGTATTTT. It translates to CASSYLPGARTDTQYF.

This chain links TRBV18 with TRBJ1-1; D is perhaps TRBD1 (6 bases). Trimming removed 2 bases at V and 8 bases at J, with 18 bases between. This CDR3 spans 15 amino acids. Germline CDR1 is KGHSH and CDR2 is LQKENI. The CDR3: CASSPGGGLDREAFF. For the CDR3, the DNA is TGTGCCAGCTCACCAGGGGGGGGCCTGGATAGAGAAGCTTTCTTT.

The chain carries TRBV19 and TRBJ1-6; no firm D call. Germline CDR1 reads LNHDA; CDR2 reads SQIVND (reference sequence). This CDR3 contains 18 residues. V was clipped by 3 bases and J by 2 bases, with 17 bases between them. CDR3 amino acids: CASSMKFRGSTYNSPLHF. CDR3 sequence (DNA): TGTGCCAGTAGTATGAAGTTTCGGGGTTCGACCTATAATTCACCCCTCCACTTT.